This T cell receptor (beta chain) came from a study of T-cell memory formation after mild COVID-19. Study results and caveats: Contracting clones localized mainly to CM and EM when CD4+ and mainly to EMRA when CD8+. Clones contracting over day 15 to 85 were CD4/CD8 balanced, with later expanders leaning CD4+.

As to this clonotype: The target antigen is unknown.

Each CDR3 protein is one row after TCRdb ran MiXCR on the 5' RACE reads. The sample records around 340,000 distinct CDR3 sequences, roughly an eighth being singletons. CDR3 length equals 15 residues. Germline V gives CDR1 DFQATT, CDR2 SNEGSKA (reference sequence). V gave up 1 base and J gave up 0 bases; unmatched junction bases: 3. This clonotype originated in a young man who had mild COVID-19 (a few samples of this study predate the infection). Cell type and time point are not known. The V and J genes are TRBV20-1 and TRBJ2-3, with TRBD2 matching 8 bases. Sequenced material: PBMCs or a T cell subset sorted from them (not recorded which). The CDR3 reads CSARVLAESTDTQYF. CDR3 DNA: TGCAGTGCTAGAGTACTAGCGGAGAGCACAGATACGCAGTATTTT.